These 27 T cell receptor beta chains share one sample of origin, sequenced in a study of CD8 T cells in Susac syndrome (dated by TCRdb to the late 2010s). To prepare the library, the immunoSEQ multiplex PCR assay was applied. RNA was extracted using the RNeasy kit, and about 0.45 to 1 ug of the RNA was reverse transcribed with random hexamers. Starting from the raw public reads, TCRdb applied fastp trimming at Q25, assembled clones with MiXCR and retained in-frame beta chains. Every distinct CDR3 protein forms one entry, paired with its most common genes and DNA. The table for this sample lists 300,000 to 350,000 distinct CDR3 sequences; 92% of them were counted only once. The top ten clonotypes cover about 0.07% of the sample. Sequencing used CD4+ T cells from PBMCs. The source of these receptors is a human donor with multiple sclerosis.

The gene calls are TRBV4-1 and TRBJ1-5; D uncertain. The CDR3 is 14 amino acids. The germline V gene has CDR1 MGHRA and CDR2 YSYEKL. Trimming removed 5 bases at V and 6 bases at J, with 14 bases between. The CDR3 bases are TGCGCCAGCAGCTCAGGACCGGGGTTTCAGCCCCAGCATTTT. It translates to CASSSGPGFQPQHF.

This clonotype has a single count. The V and J genes are TRBV24-1 and TRBJ2-3; no definite D call. Germline lookup yields CDR1 KGHDR and CDR2 SFDVKD. Trimming removed 3 bases at V and 6 bases at J, with 15 bases between. The CDR3 contains 15 residues. The CDR3 loop reads CATSDPASRSDTQYF. In DNA form, the CDR3 reads TGTGCCACCAGTGATCCTGCAAGTCGCTCGGATACGCAGTATTTT.

The chain employs TRBV9 and TRBJ2-5, with 8 bases that match TRBD2. Trimming cost V 3 bases and J 2 bases; bases outside gene matches: 9. Germline values: CDR1 SGDLS, CDR2 YYNGEE. CDR3 length: 16 residues. The CDR3 region has the DNA TGTGCCAGCAGCGGCTTTAGCGGGAAAAAACAAGAGACCCAGTACTTC. This encodes CASSGFSGKKQETQYF.

V usage is TRBV12-3 or TRBV12-4 and J usage is TRBJ2-7; D is unresolved. The CDR3 has 12 residues. The germline V and J ends were trimmed by 2 bases and 6 bases, with 8 bases remaining between them. The CDR3 bases are TGTGCCAGCAGTTTAAATACGCCCGAGCAGTACTTC. Translation: CASSLNTPEQYF.

The CDR3 DNA follows: TGTGCCAGCAGCCGCCGAGCTTACGAGCAGTACTTC. This encodes CASSRRAYEQYF. The chain has TRBV12-3 or TRBV12-4 and TRBJ2-7, with D uncertain. Trimming left V 6 bases short and J 4 bases short, with 10 bases between. The CDR3 contains 12 residues.

This chain connects TRBV29-1 to TRBJ2-5; D not resolved. The V end lost 6 bases, the J end lost 1 base, and 12 bases lay between the germline ends. Germline loops: CDR1 SQVTM, CDR2 ANQGSEA. This CDR3 has 13 residues. The CDR3 is CSVALTGQETQYF. In nucleotides, the CDR3 is TGCAGCGTGGCGCTGACCGGCCAAGAGACCCAGTACTTC. The variable domain in full, with the rest retrieved from reference TRBV29-1 and TRBJ2-5, is SAVISQKPSRDICQRGTSLTIQCQVDSQVTMMFWYRQQPGQSLTLIATANQGSEATYESGFVIDKFPISRPNLTFSTLTVSNMSPEDSSIYLCSVALTGQETQYFGPGTRLLVL.

V and J are TRBV6-5 and TRBJ2-3; weak D call: TRBD2 (6 bases). The CDR3 totals 12 residues. V shed 8 bases and J shed 8 bases, with 14 bases lying between them. CDR1 MNHEY and CDR2 SVGAGI come from the germline V gene. The CDR3 reads CASASDRGTQYF. As DNA, the CDR3 is TGTGCCAGCGCTAGCGATCGCGGTACGCAGTATTTT.

V usage is TRBV6-2 or TRBV6-3 and J usage is TRBJ1-2; 10 bases are a match to TRBD1. Trimming at V came to 6 bases and at J to 8 bases, leaving 9 bases not matched to a gene. This CDR3 region has 14 residues. Germline V gene data show CDR1 as MNHEY and CDR2 as SVGEGT. CDR3 nucleotides: TGTGCCAGCAGGAAAGCCGGGACAGGGGCCGGCTACACCTTC. Protein product: CASRKAGTGAGYTF.

V is TRBV5-6 and J is TRBJ1-6; D is unclear. Trimming left V 1 base short and J 10 bases short, with 21 bases between. The CDR3 consists of 17 residues. CDR1 and CDR2 from the germline V gene are SGHDT and YYEEEE. CDR3 loop: CASSLSGSGEAVSPLHF. For the CDR3, the DNA is TGTGCCAGCAGCTTGTCGGGCAGTGGGGAGGCGGTCTCACCCCTCCACTTT.

The chain carries TRBV7-3 and TRBJ2-1; D gene ambiguous. The CDR3 is made up of 14 amino acids. Trimming pared 1 base from V and 6 bases from J, leaving 10 bases between. Germline loops: CDR1 SGHTA, CDR2 FQGTGA. The CDR3 nucleotides are TGTGCCAGCAGCTTAAGTCCAGCGTCCAATGAGCAGTTCTTC. It is translated as CASSLSPASNEQFF.

Written as DNA, the CDR3 is TGCAGCGTTGACAGGGCCGGTGGAAACACCATATATTTT. As protein: CSVDRAGGNTIYF. The chain joins TRBV29-1 to TRBJ1-3, with a possible D match to TRBD1 (5 bases). The V and J ends lost 3 bases and 3 bases respectively, with 9 bases between them. Per germline, CDR1 SQVTM and CDR2 ANQGSEA. The CDR3 length is 13 residues.

V is TRBV10-1 and J is TRBJ2-5; D ambiguous. This CDR3 is 14 amino acids long. Germline V lookup: CDR1 WNHNN, CDR2 SYGVQD (reference sequence). Between the trimmed V and J ends, which lost 0 bases and 7 bases, there was a span of 12 bases. The DNA of the CDR3 is TGCGCCAGCAGTGAGTCAGGAGAAGCCGGGACCCAGTACTTC. This encodes CASSESGEAGTQYF.

The J gene is TRBJ1-2, the V gene TRBV4-3; D perhaps matches TRBD1 (5 bases). CDR1 LGHNA and CDR2 YSLEER come from the germline V gene. There are 15 residues in the CDR3. Trimming shortened V by 0 bases and J by 6 bases, and 14 bases separated the two germline ends. This chain's CDR3 is CASSQDPYRPDGYTF. The CDR3, as DNA: TGCGCCAGCAGCCAAGATCCGTACAGGCCTGATGGCTACACCTTC.

V gene TRBV12-3 or TRBV12-4 combines with J gene TRBJ1-1; D gene ambiguous. The V end was cut by 3 bases, the J end by 1 base, with 6 bases between. This CDR3 region has 13 residues. CDR3 sequence reads: CASSFGRNTEAFF. The CDR3 nucleotides read TGTGCCAGCAGTTTTGGCAGGAACACTGAAGCTTTCTTT.

This chain uses TRBV15 with TRBJ2-5, with D perhaps TRBD2 (6 bases). Trimming pared 0 bases from V and 5 bases from J, leaving 16 bases between. Germline CDR1 LNHNV, CDR2 YYDKDF (reference sequence). The CDR3 contains 16 residues. The CDR3 region is CATSREGLGGRETQYF. DNA of the CDR3: TGTGCCACCAGCAGAGAGGGGCTCGGAGGGCGGGAGACCCAGTACTTC.

A few counts support this clonotype. This chain uses TRBV30 with TRBJ2-5; perhaps TRBD2 as D (5 bases). Trimming took off 1 base at V and 1 base at J, with 7 bases between the two ends. Germline-derived CDR1 and CDR2 are GTSNPN and SVGIG (reference sequence). The CDR3 is made up of 13 amino acids. This CDR3 is CAWSGGFQETQYF. As DNA, the CDR3 is TGTGCCTGGAGTGGAGGGTTCCAAGAGACCCAGTACTTC.

V and J are TRBV6-5 and TRBJ1-2; 7 bases line up with TRBD1. The CDR3 has 14 amino acids. Germline V lookup: CDR1 MNHEY, CDR2 SVGAGI. The J segment lost 10 bases and the V segment lost 0 bases, leaving 8 bases of the junction unmatched. CDR3 sequence: CASSYSSPTGYYTF. In DNA, the CDR3 is TGTGCCAGCAGTTACTCCTCCCCGACAGGGTACTACACCTTC.

The J gene is TRBJ1-6, the V gene TRBV27; perhaps TRBD1 as D (6 bases). CDR3 length equals 13 residues. The germline gives CDR1 MNHEY, CDR2 SMNVEV (reference sequence). V was trimmed by 4 bases and J by 15 bases, leaving 16 bases between them. CDR3 in DNA: TGTGCCAGCAGTTCGTTACGGTTCAGGGGCCTCCACTTT. Encoded protein: CASSSLRFRGLHF.

This clonotype was seen just once. A junction end diverges from the germline sequence, so it may reflect a read error. This chain uses TRBV7-9 with TRBJ2-1; 9 bases fit TRBD2. Germline V lookup: CDR1 SEHNR, CDR2 FQNEAQ (reference sequence). This CDR3 has 18 amino acids. CDR3 sequence reads: CASSLGFSGGREVNEQFF. CDR3 DNA sequence: TGTGCCAGCAGTTTAGGGTTCTCCGGCGGGAGGGAAGTGAATGAGCAGTTCTTC.

The chain couples TRBV6-1 to TRBJ1-2; TRBD1 might be the D (6 bases). CDR3 size: 13 residues. V was shortened by 10 bases and J by 3 bases, with 15 bases between the two germline ends. Germline V CDR1 and CDR2: MNHNS, SASEGT. The CDR3: CATKTGADYGYTF. The CDR3 coding sequence is TGTGCCACCAAGACGGGGGCAGACTATGGCTACACCTTC.

This rearrangement joins TRBV30 to TRBJ2-4; 8 nucleotides match TRBD1. The CDR3 contains 16 residues. J lost 1 base, V lost 0 bases, and 5 bases had no gene match. Germline V lookup: CDR1 GTSNPN, CDR2 SVGIG (reference sequence). The CDR3 is CAWSVRDRPAKNIQYF. CDR3 DNA: TGTGCCTGGAGTGTCCGGGACAGGCCTGCCAAAAACATTCAGTACTTC.

V gene TRBV5-1 combines with J gene TRBJ1-3; a weak D match, TRBD1 (6 bases). Trimming stripped 0 bases from V and 0 bases from J, with 16 bases between. Per the germline V gene, CDR1 is SGHRS and CDR2 is YFSETQ. There are 18 residues in the CDR3. CDR3 region: CASSLGLGGSLSGNTIYF. CDR3 DNA sequence: TGCGCCAGCAGCTTGGGGTTGGGGGGCTCGCTCTCTGGAAACACCATATATTTT.

The rearrangement joins TRBV9 to TRBJ2-6; 8 nucleotides align to TRBD1. Germline assignment: CDR1 SGDLS and CDR2 YYNGEE. Unmatched junction bases numbered 8, after V lost 6 bases and J lost 0 bases. There are 17 residues in the CDR3. CDR3 in amino acids: CASTGQGFLSGANVLTF. CDR3 DNA sequence: TGTGCCAGCACAGGACAGGGATTTCTCTCTGGGGCCAACGTCCTGACTTTC.

The V call is TRBV23-1, the J call TRBJ1-2; unclear D gene. TRBV23-1 is flagged as an ORF with uncertain function. The V end was cut by 4 bases, the J end by 4 bases, with 19 bases between. CDR3 length: 16 amino acids. The CDR3 region has the DNA TGCGCCAGCAGTCTACCTCACCCCAACAACGGCTATGGCTACACCTTC. Residues: CASSLPHPNNGYGYTF.

This clonotype was detected once. The chain recombines TRBV19 with TRBJ2-1, with 7 bases matching TRBD2. The CDR3 totals 15 residues. J lost 8 bases, V lost 5 bases, and 12 bases had no gene match. Germline lookup yields CDR1 LNHDA and CDR2 SQIVND (reference sequence). CDR3 region: CASSSVGGRADEQFF. In nucleotides, the CDR3 is TGTGCCAGTAGTTCGGTTGGCGGGAGAGCGGATGAGCAGTTCTTC.

This clonotype was found a few times. J is TRBJ1-5 and V is TRBV29-1; TRBD1 matches at 7 bases. The CDR3 is made up of 12 amino acids. Germline V gives CDR1 SQVTM, CDR2 ANQGSEA. Trimming at V came to 6 bases and at J to 3 bases, leaving 2 bases not matched to a gene. The CDR3 sequence: CSVGQPNQPQHF. The DNA of the CDR3 is TGCAGCGTGGGACAGCCCAATCAGCCCCAGCATTTT. The full variable domain, with the rest looked up from reference TRBV29-1 and TRBJ1-5, is SAVISQKPSRDICQRGTSLTIQCQVDSQVTMMFWYRQQPGQSLTLIATANQGSEATYESGFVIDKFPISRPNLTFSTLTVSNMSPEDSSIYLCSVGQPNQPQHFGDGTRLSIL.

V is TRBV7-2 and J is TRBJ1-5; no clear D gene. Germline V CDR1 and CDR2: SGHTA, FQGNSA. The CDR3 sequence is 13 residues long. V lost 2 bases, J lost 4 bases, and 6 bases lay in between. Here the CDR3 DNA reads TGTGCCAGCAGCTTATGGCCTAATCAGCCCCAGCATTTT. Protein sequence: CASSLWPNQPQHF.